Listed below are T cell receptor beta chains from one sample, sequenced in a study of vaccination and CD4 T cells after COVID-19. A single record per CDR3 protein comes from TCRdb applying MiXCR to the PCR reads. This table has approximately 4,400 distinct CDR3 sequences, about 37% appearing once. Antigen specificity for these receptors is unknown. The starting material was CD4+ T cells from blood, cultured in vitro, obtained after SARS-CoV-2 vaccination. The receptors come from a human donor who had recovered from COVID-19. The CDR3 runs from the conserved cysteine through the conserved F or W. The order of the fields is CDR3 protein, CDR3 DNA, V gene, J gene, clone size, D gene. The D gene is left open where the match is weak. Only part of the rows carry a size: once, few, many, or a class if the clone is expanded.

CATRRQFSPDSPLHF,TGTGCCACCCGTAGACAGTTCTCTCCGGATTCACCCCTCCACTTT,TRBV5-3,TRBJ1-6,few,-
CSASWDREAFF,TGCAGTGCTAGTTGGGACCGTGAAGCTTTCTTT,TRBV20-1,TRBJ1-1,few,-
CASSLMGGTEAFF,TGTGCCAGCAGCTTGATGGGGGGCACTGAAGCTTTCTTT,TRBV5-4,TRBJ1-1,few,-
CASTLRDGQFEAFF,TGTGCCAGTACCCTAAGGGACGGCCAGTTTGAAGCTTTCTTT,TRBV19,TRBJ1-1,once,-
CASSLRGFADTQYF,TGTGCCAGCAGCTTAAGGGGGTTTGCAGATACGCAGTATTTT,TRBV7-2,TRBJ2-3,-,-
CASRGAGETQYF,TGTGCCAGCAGAGGGGCTGGGGAGACCCAGTACTTC,TRBV2,TRBJ2-5,few,-
CSARDQQVAGVRYTF,TGCAGTGCTAGAGATCAACAGGTGGCCGGAGTACGCTACACCTTC,TRBV20-1,TRBJ1-2,-,-
CASSYEGARKLFF,TGTGCCAGCAGTTACGAGGGGGCGCGAAAACTGTTTTTT,TRBV6-5,TRBJ1-4,-,TRBD1
CASRAGLLGNTEAFF,TGTGCCAGCAGGGCGGGACTCCTAGGCAACACTGAAGCTTTCTTT,TRBV6-2/TRBV6-3,TRBJ1-1,few,-
CATLNRGSKSNEQFF,TGTGCCACCCTCAACAGGGGCTCTAAATCCAATGAGCAGTTCTTC,TRBV15,TRBJ2-1,-,TRBD1
CASSLDPYEQYF,TGTGCCAGCAGCTTAGACCCCTACGAGCAGTACTTC,TRBV7-6,TRBJ2-7,-,-
CASSIRTVSNQPQHF,TGTGCCAGTAGTATTCGGACAGTTAGCAATCAGCCCCAGCATTTT,TRBV19,TRBJ1-5,-,-
CASSKPGKKETQYF,TGTGCCAGCAGCAAACCCGGGAAGAAAGAGACCCAGTACTTC,TRBV5-8,TRBJ2-5,-,-
CASGPGTTQETQYF,TGTGCTAGTGGTCCCGGGACTACTCAAGAGACCCAGTACTTC,TRBV12-5,TRBJ2-5,-,TRBD2
CASSLGNTGELFF,TGTGCCAGCAGCTTAGGGAACACCGGGGAGCTGTTTTTT,TRBV7-8,TRBJ2-2,-,-
CASSLVNKDTQYF,TGTGCCAGCAGCTTGGTCAATAAAGATACGCAGTATTTT,TRBV7-2,TRBJ2-3,-,-
CSASAAQETQYF,TGCAGTGCTAGTGCAGCTCAAGAGACCCAGTACTTC,TRBV20-1,TRBJ2-5,-,-